This T cell receptor beta chain was sequenced in a study of cytomegalovirus exposure and HLA in healthy donors. Findings and limits, study-wide: Beyond CMV serostatus, there was no information to go on about immune exposure.

PCR involved 60 Vbeta and 13 Jbeta primers. Repertoires were generated with immunoSEQ multiplex PCR, while TCRdb's copy carries only in-frame clones and drops some. The sample includes some 110,000 clones, more than 60% seen only once; the top ten take over 1.5%. About this clone: Its antigen is not identified.

The CDR3 spans 11 residues. Trimming took off 3 bases at V and 9 bases at J, with 9 bases between the two ends. Germline assignment: CDR1 GTSNPN and CDR2 SVGIG (reference sequence). Sequencing used PBMCs. The clonotype originates from a man aged 18 to 29 in good health and CMV-seronegative. The chain is built from TRBV30 and TRBJ2-1; D ambiguous. CDR3 nucleotides: TGTGCCTGGAGGGCAGGATTTGAGCAGTTCTTC. Translated: CAWRAGFEQFF.